Described below is a single TCR beta chain sequence and its context. Its antigen is as yet unknown. Trimming at V came to 0 bases and at J to 7 bases, leaving 1 base not matched to a gene. Germline CDR1 SGHNT, CDR2 YYREEE (reference sequence). This CDR3 has 14 residues. From the approximately 120-subject validation cohort, which was separate from the approximately 670-subject first cohort, the donors were drawn. The data were taken from a study of cytomegalovirus exposure and HLA in healthy donors. About the study: The 100 to 150 validation repertoires and the approximately 690 first-cohort repertoires shared a platform, a later analysis reported. Findings and limits, study-wide: Cytomegalovirus status was reportedly diagnosed by the classifier with high specificity and sensitivity. Most TCRs appeared rarely, but some public TCRs recurred in many donors.

The protocol was immunoSEQ multiplex PCR, while the TCRdb copy is restricted to in-frame clones and leaves out a portion. The sample yields roughly 120,000 clones, 89% seen once. Input material: PBMCs. The V gene is TRBV5-4, the J gene TRBJ1-4; 9 nucleotides align to TRBD1. The source is a woman between 18 and 29 years old in good health and CMV-seronegative. CDR3 region: CASSLGTGVEKLFF. The CDR3, as DNA: TGTGCCAGCAGCTTGGGGACAGGGGTTGAAAAACTGTTTTTT.